Here is one T cell receptor beta chain with its context. As yet, its antigen is unknown. Libraries were prepared by immunoSEQ multiplex PCR; TCRdb keeps only in-frame clonotypes and omits some of them. This repertoire shows around 30,000 clones, around nine tenths found once; its top ten account for around 39%. The data were taken from a study of OX40 agonist ivuxolimab in advanced cancers. Study-wide background: Eligibility rules accepted prior anti-PD-1, anti-PD-L1 or anti-CTLA-4 therapy, and around 38% had some.

Germline CDR1 and CDR2: SGHRS and YFSETQ. The CDR3 has 16 residues. V was clipped by 3 bases and J by 5 bases; unmatched bases: 9. Study outcomes and limitations: Determination of antigen specificity was not performed for the expanded peripheral T cells. Expanded clones were, on average, more numerous among CD8+ T cells than CD4+. Clonal expansion was among the lowest in partial responders at 0.1-3.0 mg/kg, especially CD8+.

The sequence was obtained from an adult with an advanced solid tumor such as melanoma, head and neck, liver or kidney cancer. V is TRBV5-1 and J is TRBJ2-5; 11 positions match TRBD2. The input for sequencing was CD4+ or CD8+ T cells sorted from blood, taken in a trial of the OX40 agonist ivuxolimab. The CDR3 DNA is TGCGCCAGCAGCTCACCCCGAGTAGCGGGGGGGGAGACCCAGTACTTC. This gives the protein CASSSPRVAGGETQYF.